The 32 T cell receptor beta chains presented below share a single source sample, sequenced in a study of HIV-infected patients and healthy controls. Each CDR3 protein is one row after TCRdb ran MiXCR on the 5' RACE reads. In the table there are over 55,000 distinct CDR3 sequences, 15% to 20% of which are singletons. The sample consisted of CD4+ T cells from blood. These receptors all stem from a human donor in good health.

This chain uses TRBV25-1 with TRBJ2-2, with 7 positions matching TRBD2. Germline loops: CDR1 MGHDK, CDR2 SYGVNS. This CDR3 has 19 residues. V was clipped by 4 bases and J by 2 bases; unmatched bases: 16. Here the CDR3 DNA reads TGTGCCAGCAGTGCCCATCCCGGGACTACCCCTTCAAACACCGGGGAGCTGTTTTTT. It encodes CASSAHPGTTPSNTGELFF.

The chain couples TRBV7-2 to TRBJ1-5; tentatively, D is TRBD1 (5 bases). The CDR3 length is 14 residues. V was shortened by 3 bases and J by 6 bases, with 12 bases between the two germline ends. In germline, CDR1 is SGHTA, CDR2 FQGNSA. The CDR3 protein is CASSFLTGGQPQHF. The DNA of the CDR3 is TGTGCCAGCAGCTTCCTTACCGGGGGTCAGCCCCAGCATTTT.

This clonotype was detected ten times or more. This chain links TRBV7-6 with TRBJ1-5; a weak D match, TRBD1 (5 bases). V shed 4 bases and J shed 3 bases, with 25 bases lying between them. The CDR3 loop spans 19 amino acids. Looked up from germline, CDR1 is SGHVS and CDR2 is FNYEAQ. The CDR3: CASSYNRGFRWALNQPQHF. CDR3 sequence (DNA): TGTGCCAGCAGCTACAATAGGGGATTTCGATGGGCCCTCAATCAGCCCCAGCATTTT.

This chain connects TRBV21-1 to TRBJ1-6; the D call in the table, TRBD1, was not verified against the DNA. TRBV21-1 is a recognized pseudogene. CDR3 length equals 14 residues. This CDR3 reads CASSWTVNNSPLHF. The CDR3 DNA reads TGTGCCAGCAGCTGGACAGTTAATAATTCACCCCTCCACTTT.

V and J are TRBV6-2 or TRBV6-3 and TRBJ2-7; D assignment may be TRBD1 or TRBD2 (5 bases each). The CDR3 extends over 15 amino acids. Germline V lookup: CDR1 MNHEY, CDR2 SVGEGT. The V gene lost 6 bases and the J gene lost 6 bases, with 21 bases spanning the gap. In DNA, the CDR3 is TGTGCCAGCAGATACACGGGGCAGGTCCTGAGCGAGCAGTACTTC. It yields the protein CASRYTGQVLSEQYF.

This clonotype was seen repeatedly, ten times or more. The J gene is TRBJ2-3, the V gene TRBV20-1, with D possibly called TRBD1 or TRBD2 (5 bases each). This CDR3 is built from 12 residues. Germline V gene data show CDR1 as DFQATT and CDR2 as SNEGSKA (reference sequence). Trimming removed 5 bases from V and 2 bases from J, with 8 bases in between. DNA of the CDR3: TGCAGTGCTGGGGGTGACACAGATACGCAGTATTTT. Its protein is CSAGGDTDTQYF.

This clonotype was detected a few times. The chain joins TRBV5-6 to TRBJ2-7; D gene uncertain. Germline loops: CDR1 SGHDT, CDR2 YYEEEE. CDR3 length equals 11 residues. Trimming removed 1 base from V and 6 bases from J, with 5 bases in between. DNA of the CDR3: TGTGCCAGCAGCTTGCAAAGCGAGCAGTACTTC. This sequence encodes CASSLQSEQYF.

The J gene is TRBJ1-1, the V gene TRBV28, with 12 positions matching TRBD1. The CDR3 has 15 residues. With V trimmed by 6 bases and J by 6 bases, 8 bases remained unmatched. In germline, CDR1 is MDHEN, CDR2 SYDVKM. The CDR3 loop reads CASSLVGTGGPEAFF. The CDR3 nucleotides are TGTGCCAGCAGCTTAGTCGGGACAGGGGGCCCTGAAGCTTTCTTT.

The count of this clonotype is one. The chain links TRBV7-3 to TRBJ2-1, with 10 bases aligning to TRBD2. Germline-derived CDR1 and CDR2 are SGHTA and FQGTGA. The CDR3 loop spans 14 amino acids. V shed 5 bases and J 7 bases; nucleotides not matched to a gene: 5. CDR3 in amino acids: CASSPAGGPNEQFF. CDR3 DNA: TGTGCCAGCAGCCCAGCGGGAGGGCCGAATGAGCAGTTCTTC.

This clonotype has just a few counts. V and J are TRBV20-1 and TRBJ2-3; 9 bases are shared with TRBD2. The J segment lost 4 bases and the V segment lost 3 bases, leaving 2 bases of the junction unmatched. The CDR3 spans 13 residues. In germline, CDR1 is DFQATT, CDR2 SNEGSKA (reference sequence). CDR3 protein: CSASAGGADTQYF. Here the CDR3 DNA reads TGCAGTGCTAGCGCGGGAGGGGCAGATACGCAGTATTTT.

The rearrangement joins TRBV11-1 to TRBJ2-7, with 7 bases fitting TRBD2. Germline values: CDR1 SGHAT, CDR2 FQDESV (reference sequence). Trimming cost V 1 base and J 3 bases; bases outside gene matches: 3. This CDR3 comprises 14 residues. This CDR3 reads CASSLGGTNYEQYF. In nucleotides, the CDR3 is TGTGCCAGCAGCTTAGGCGGGACTAACTACGAGCAGTACTTC. The full variable domain, in which reference TRBV11-1 and TRBJ2-7 provide the parts outside the CDR3, is EAEVAQSPRYKITEKSQAVAFWCDPISGHATLYWYRQILGQGPELLVQFQDESVVDDSQLPKDRFSAERLKGVDSTLKIQPAELGDSAMYLCASSLGGTNYEQYFGPGTRLTVT.

This clonotype was seen a few times. The CDR3 is CASSLRGASSYNEQFF. CDR3 DNA sequence: TGTGCCAGCAGTTTACGTGGGGCTAGCTCCTACAATGAGCAGTTCTTC. The V and J genes are TRBV12-3 or TRBV12-4 and TRBJ2-1, with D maybe TRBD1 (5 bases). CDR3 length equals 16 residues. V was clipped by 2 bases and J by 0 bases, with 11 bases between them.

This clonotype was seen repeatedly, ten times or more. This chain links TRBV7-9 with TRBJ1-1; 8 bases are a match to TRBD1. This CDR3 comprises 14 residues. With V trimmed by 5 bases and J by 0 bases, 2 bases remained unmatched. Germline V gene data show CDR1 as SEHNR and CDR2 as FQNEAQ (reference sequence). The CDR3: CASSRDRMNTEAFF. For the CDR3, the DNA is TGTGCCAGCAGCAGGGACAGGATGAACACTGAAGCTTTCTTT.

The chain combines TRBV7-2 with TRBJ2-1; D is possibly TRBD1 or TRBD2 (6 bases each). Trimming cost V 6 bases and J 9 bases, with 18 bases left between them. CDR1 and CDR2 (germline): SGHTA, FQGNSA. The CDR3 consists of 14 residues. The CDR3 DNA sequence: TGTGCCAGCAGAAGGGGGGCTAGGGCCCTTGAGCAGTTCTTC. Translation: CASRRGARALEQFF.

The J gene is TRBJ2-2, the V gene TRBV18; D is perhaps TRBD1 (6 bases). The V and J ends lost 3 bases and 1 base respectively, with 6 bases between them. Germline CDR1 KGHSH, CDR2 LQKENI. This CDR3 is 14 amino acids long. In DNA form, the CDR3 reads TGTGCCAGCTCACCGACAGGGAACACCGGGGAGCTGTTTTTT. Translated: CASSPTGNTGELFF.

This clonotype was found many times. The chain recombines TRBV5-1 with TRBJ1-1; D remains ambiguous. The germline V gene has CDR1 SGHRS and CDR2 YFSETQ. V shed 5 bases and J shed 3 bases, with 8 bases lying between them. The CDR3 loop spans 12 amino acids. The CDR3 loop reads CASSTGDTEAFF. CDR3 coding DNA: TGCGCCAGCAGTACGGGTGACACTGAAGCTTTCTTT.

J is TRBJ2-3 and V is TRBV7-3; D unresolved. The CDR3 is made up of 15 amino acids. Germline V gives CDR1 SGHTA, CDR2 FQGTGA. V was trimmed by 2 bases and J by 2 bases, leaving 11 bases between them. DNA for the CDR3: TGTGCCAGCAGCTTATACCCCCGGCCCACAGATACGCAGTATTTT. It specifies CASSLYPRPTDTQYF.

The sample holds many counts of this clonotype. V and J are TRBV7-8 and TRBJ2-3; TRBD1 or TRBD2 may be the D gene (5 bases each). The germline V gene has CDR1 SGHVS and CDR2 FQNEAQ. V lost 4 bases to trimming and J lost 6 bases, with 17 bases between them. The CDR3 runs to 15 residues. The CDR3 region is CASSSVGLAGDTQYF. CDR3 coding DNA: TGTGCCAGCAGCTCCGTGGGGCTAGCTGGGGATACGCAGTATTTT. The variable domain in full, completed from reference TRBV7-8 and TRBJ2-3, reads GAGVSQSPRYKVAKRGQDVALRCDPISGHVSLFWYQQALGQGPEFLTYFQNEAQLDKSGLPSDRFFAERPEGSVSTLKIQRTQQEDSAVYLCASSSVGLAGDTQYFGPGTRLTVL.

This clonotype was recorded at least ten times. V usage is TRBV10-3 and J usage is TRBJ1-4, with a weak D call TRBD1 (5 bases). The CDR3 is 14 residues long. V was trimmed by 10 bases and J by 5 bases, leaving 17 bases between them. Germline V lookup: CDR1 ENHRY, CDR2 SYGVKD. CDR3 DNA sequence: TGTGCCACAAGGGGTAGGCTAGAGAATGAAAAACTGTTTTTT. Protein: CATRGRLENEKLFF.

This clonotype was observed a few times. V is TRBV5-6 and J is TRBJ1-1, with D maybe TRBD1 (5 bases). From germline, CDR1 is SGHDT and CDR2 YYEEEE. The V end was cut by 4 bases, the J end by 5 bases, with 15 bases between. The CDR3 covers 14 residues. The CDR3 region has the DNA TGTGCCAGCAGCGTAGGGGATTTGCGTACTGAAGCTTTCTTT. It yields the protein CASSVGDLRTEAFF. Complete variable domain (other parts from reference TRBV5-6 and TRBJ1-1): DAGVTQSPTHLIKTRGQQVTLRCSPKSGHDTVSWYQQALGQGPQFIFQYYEEEERQRGNFPDRFSGHQFPNYSSELNVNALLLGDSALYLCASSVGDLRTEAFFGQGTRLTVV.

The chain couples TRBV2 to TRBJ1-2; D is uncertain. This CDR3 region has 13 residues. Germline V gene lookup returns CDR1 SNHLY and CDR2 FYNNEI. V was clipped by 7 bases and J by 6 bases, with 15 bases between them. The CDR3, as DNA: TGTGCCAGCACGAGGGAGGGAAGGAATGGCTACACCTTC. It yields the protein CASTREGRNGYTF.

This clonotype was observed a handful of times. The gene calls are TRBV19 and TRBJ2-7, with a weak D call TRBD1 (6 bases). The CDR3 sequence is 14 residues long. V dropped 5 bases and J dropped 6 bases, with 17 bases sitting between them. In germline, CDR1 is LNHDA, CDR2 SQIVND (reference sequence). In DNA, the CDR3 is TGTGCCAGTAGTTCCGCAGGGGAGACCCTCGAGCAGTACTTC. Its translation is CASSSAGETLEQYF.

This clonotype was seen a few times. The chain carries TRBV7-9 and TRBJ1-1, with 7 bases matching TRBD1. Germline V gene data show CDR1 as SEHNR and CDR2 as FQNEAQ (reference sequence). The J segment lost 4 bases and the V segment lost 10 bases, leaving 21 bases of the junction unmatched. The CDR3 totals 17 residues. CDR3 loop: CATRERQGYRRGTEAFF. For the CDR3, the DNA is TGTGCCACCCGTGAACGACAGGGATATCGGCGCGGCACTGAAGCTTTCTTT.

The rearrangement links TRBV29-1 to TRBJ2-2, with 8 bases that match TRBD2. V dropped 1 base and J dropped 5; count of bases not matched to a gene: 6. This CDR3 region has 15 residues. Looked up from germline, CDR1 is SQVTM and CDR2 is ANQGSEA. CDR3 loop: CSVEGSGRGTGELFF. The CDR3 DNA follows: TGCAGCGTTGAAGGGAGCGGGAGAGGGACCGGGGAGCTGTTTTTT.

This clonotype has only a few counts. This sequence joins TRBV6-2 or TRBV6-3 and TRBJ2-1, with 7 bases matching TRBD2. This CDR3 has 15 amino acids. Germline loops: CDR1 MNHEY, CDR2 SVGEGT. Germline trimming cut 6 bases from V and 5 bases from J; bases unmatched to any gene: 10. CDR3 region: CASRRIQRENNEQFF. The DNA for the CDR3 is TGTGCCAGCAGGAGGATTCAGCGGGAAAACAATGAGCAGTTCTTC.

A few counts support this clonotype. The chain uses TRBV7-9 and TRBJ1-3; TRBD1 matches 7 bases. CDR1 SEHNR and CDR2 FQNEAQ come from the germline V gene (reference sequence). After removal of 4 bases from V and 0 bases from J, the junction contained 9 bases not matched to a gene. The CDR3 has 17 amino acids. The CDR3 DNA reads TGTGCCAGCAGCTACCACGACAGGGTCTTCTCTGGAAACACCATATATTTT. This translates into CASSYHDRVFSGNTIYF.

This clonotype was counted a single time. The V call is TRBV18, the J call TRBJ1-5, with TRBD1 matching over 7 bases. V was pared by 2 bases and J by 2 bases, with 0 bases of the junction left unmatched. Germline CDR1 and CDR2: KGHSH and LQKENI. The CDR3 spans 14 residues. CDR3 nucleotides: TGTGCCAGCTCACCAGGACAGGGCAATCAGCCCCAGCATTTT. Encoded protein: CASSPGQGNQPQHF.

This clonotype was counted ten times or more. V usage is TRBV18 and J usage is TRBJ1-2; D is undetermined. Looked up from germline, CDR1 is KGHSH and CDR2 is LQKENI. The CDR3 is made up of 12 amino acids. Trimming stripped 4 bases from V and 6 bases from J, with 9 bases between. Here the CDR3 reads CASSLYSDGYTF. As DNA, the CDR3 is TGTGCCAGCTCACTTTACAGCGATGGCTACACCTTC.

The gene calls are TRBV29-1 and TRBJ2-3; D ambiguous. V was clipped by 1 base and J by 12 bases, with 17 bases between them. The CDR3 contains 13 residues. Germline values: CDR1 SQVTM, CDR2 ANQGSEA. CDR3 sequence (DNA): TGCAGCGTTGAAGGGGTGCGATCCCAACCACAGTATTTT. Translation gives CSVEGVRSQPQYF.

The chain recombines TRBV6-2 or TRBV6-3 with TRBJ1-2, with D possibly being TRBD1 (6 bases). The V and J ends lost 6 bases and 8 bases respectively, with 16 bases between them. The CDR3 loop spans 13 amino acids. The germline gives CDR1 MNHEY, CDR2 SVGEGT. As DNA, the CDR3 is TGTGCCAGCAGAGTTACGCTACAGGGAGGCTACACCTTC. Translating gives CASRVTLQGGYTF.

There are a few counts of this clonotype. A junction end diverges from the germline sequence, so it may reflect a read error. The CDR3 loop is CASREDRGEAFF. The CDR3 region has the DNA TGTGCCAGCAGAGAAGACAGGGGCGAAGCTTTCTTT. The chain uses TRBV2 and TRBJ1-1, with 8 positions matching TRBD1. Germline-derived CDR1 and CDR2 are SNHLY and FYNNEI. The CDR3 is made up of 12 amino acids.

This clonotype has at least ten counts. The chain employs TRBV6-2 or TRBV6-3 and TRBJ2-3; 9 bases line up with TRBD2. CDR1 and CDR2 (germline): MNHEY, SVGEGT. CDR3 length equals 15 residues. The V gene end was trimmed by 6 bases and the J gene end by 4 bases; junction bases not matched to a gene: 8. The CDR3 nucleotides read TGTGCCAGCAGGACGGGAGCGGGGGGTGCAGATACGCAGTATTTT. This encodes CASRTGAGGADTQYF.